This record looks at one T cell receptor (beta chain) sequence and its context. What it binds is not known. V gave up 4 bases and J gave up 4 bases, with 16 bases separating them. This CDR3 region has 15 residues. CDR1 is MDHEN, CDR2 SYDVKM, per germline. This sample is part of a study of cytomegalovirus exposure and HLA in healthy donors. Study-wide findings and caveats: Whilst most TCR sequences proved rare, a subset of public TCRs occurred across many donors. Listed as cytomegalovirus-associated were about 160 TCR beta chains. Through in vitro validation, a few CMV-associated chains were shown to be specific for CMV antigens.

Sequenced by immunoSEQ multiplex PCR; TCRdb stores in-frame clones only, minus some. The table has 200,000 to 250,000 clones, around four fifths seen once. The TCR comes from a woman in her twenties or thirties in good health and CMV-seropositive. This chain joins TRBV28 and TRBJ1-2; no reliable D call. Sample: PBMCs. CDR3: CASSSRLLRGYGYTF. CDR3 coding DNA: TGTGCCAGCAGTTCGCGATTACTACGGGGCTATGGCTACACCTTC.